The 8 T cell receptor beta chains presented below share a single source sample, sequenced in a study of cytomegalovirus exposure and HLA in healthy donors. Profiled with immunoSEQ multiplex PCR; TCRdb holds only in-frame clones, not every one. The sample holds roughly 140,000 clones, more than 85% seen once. The sample consisted of PBMCs. The source is a man younger than 35 in good health and CMV-seronegative.

The chain carries TRBV29-1 and TRBJ1-1; D is undetermined. The CDR3 loop spans 14 amino acids. Germline V gene data show CDR1 as SQVTM and CDR2 as ANQGSEA. CDR3 sequence: CSVRQYRENTEAFF. DNA of the CDR3: TGCAGTGTTCGGCAATACAGAGAGAACACTGAAGCTTTCTTT.

The chain carries TRBV9 and TRBJ2-5; a weak D match, TRBD1 (6 bases). The V and J ends lost 0 bases and 9 bases respectively, with 15 bases between them. The germline CDR1 and CDR2 sequences are SGDLS and YYNGEE. The CDR3 contains 14 residues. CDR3 nucleotide sequence: TGTGCCAGCAGCGTAGCAGGGGCGCAGGGTCCCCAGTACTTC. Amino acid sequence: CASSVAGAQGPQYF.

Here the CDR3 reads CASSLFGGNSNQPQHF. CDR3 DNA sequence: TGTGCCAGCAGCTTGTTTGGCGGGAATAGCAATCAGCCCCAGCATTTT. V and J are TRBV5-4 and TRBJ1-5; D unclear. Germline lookup yields CDR1 SGHNT and CDR2 YYREEE (reference sequence). The V and J ends lost 1 base and 0 bases respectively, with 11 bases between them. The CDR3 is made up of 16 amino acids.

The chain combines TRBV6-6 with TRBJ1-5; D gene unclear. Germline lookup yields CDR1 MNHNY and CDR2 SVGAGI (reference sequence). V shed 0 bases and J shed 7 bases, with 13 bases lying between them. The CDR3 has 15 residues. The CDR3 sequence: CASSYSTGRGQPQHF. CDR3 DNA sequence: TGTGCCAGCAGTTACTCGACGGGTAGAGGACAGCCCCAGCATTTT.

This chain uses TRBV5-1 with TRBJ2-4; 7 bases align to TRBD1. The CDR3 length is 14 residues. Unmatched junction bases numbered 9, after V lost 1 base and J lost 11 bases. CDR1 is SGHRS and CDR2 is YFSETQ in the germline V gene. As DNA, the CDR3 is TGCGCCAGCAGCTTGTCTCAGGGGGTATCGGTTCAGTACTTC. Amino acids: CASSLSQGVSVQYF. Filled out from reference TRBV5-1 and TRBJ2-4, the complete variable domain reads KAGVTQTPRYLIKTRGQQVTLSCSPISGHRSVSWYQQTPGQGLQFLFEYFSETQRNKGNFPGRFSGRQFSNSRSEMNVSTLELGDSALYLCASSLSQGVSVQYFGAGTRLSVL.

The chain couples TRBV18 to TRBJ2-3; weak D call: TRBD1 (6 bases). V gave up 3 bases and J gave up 4 bases, with 14 bases separating them. This CDR3 has 15 amino acids. Per germline, CDR1 KGHSH and CDR2 LQKENI. The CDR3 loop is CASSPDRPGADTQYF. The CDR3 DNA follows: TGTGCCAGCTCACCCGACAGGCCCGGCGCAGATACGCAGTATTTT.

V usage is TRBV10-3 and J usage is TRBJ2-7, with 9 bases matching TRBD1. The CDR3 runs 14 residues. Germline CDR1 ENHRY, CDR2 SYGVKD. The V gene end was trimmed by 6 bases and the J gene end by 2 bases; junction bases not matched to a gene: 5. CDR3 sequence: CAIRPGQGPYEQYV. The CDR3 DNA follows: TGTGCCATCAGACCGGGACAGGGACCCTACGAGCAGTACGTC.

The V gene is TRBV18, the J gene TRBJ2-3; 14 bases are a match to TRBD2. The CDR3 totals 18 residues. The trim removed 3 bases at V and 4 bases at J, leaving 9 bases unmatched. Germline CDR1 reads KGHSH; CDR2 reads LQKENI. CDR3 sequence reads: CASSPPGLAGVRADTQYF. CDR3 DNA: TGTGCCAGCTCACCTCCGGGACTAGCGGGAGTTCGGGCAGATACGCAGTATTTT.